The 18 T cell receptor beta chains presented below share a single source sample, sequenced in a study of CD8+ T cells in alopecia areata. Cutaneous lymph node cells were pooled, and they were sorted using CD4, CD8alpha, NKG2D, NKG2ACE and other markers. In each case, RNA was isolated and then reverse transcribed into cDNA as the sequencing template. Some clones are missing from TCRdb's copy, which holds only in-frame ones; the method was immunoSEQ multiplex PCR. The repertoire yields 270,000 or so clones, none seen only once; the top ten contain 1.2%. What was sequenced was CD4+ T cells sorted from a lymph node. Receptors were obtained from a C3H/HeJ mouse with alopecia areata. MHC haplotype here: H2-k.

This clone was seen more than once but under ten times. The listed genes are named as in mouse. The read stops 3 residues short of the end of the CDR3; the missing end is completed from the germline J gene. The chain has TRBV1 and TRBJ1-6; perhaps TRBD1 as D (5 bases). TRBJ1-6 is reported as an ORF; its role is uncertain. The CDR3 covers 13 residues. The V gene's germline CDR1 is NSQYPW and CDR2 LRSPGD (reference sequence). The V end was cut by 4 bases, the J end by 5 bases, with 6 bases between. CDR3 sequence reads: CTCSDRNNSPLYF. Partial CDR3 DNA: TGCACCTGCAGTGACAGGAATAATTCGCCC.

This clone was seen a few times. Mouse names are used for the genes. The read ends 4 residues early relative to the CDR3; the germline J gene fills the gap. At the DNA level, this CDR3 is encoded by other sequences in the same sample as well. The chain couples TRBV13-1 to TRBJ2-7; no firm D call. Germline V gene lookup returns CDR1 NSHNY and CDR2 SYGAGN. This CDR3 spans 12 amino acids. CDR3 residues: CASSDQNYEQYF. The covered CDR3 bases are TGTGCCAGCAGTGATCAAAATTAT.

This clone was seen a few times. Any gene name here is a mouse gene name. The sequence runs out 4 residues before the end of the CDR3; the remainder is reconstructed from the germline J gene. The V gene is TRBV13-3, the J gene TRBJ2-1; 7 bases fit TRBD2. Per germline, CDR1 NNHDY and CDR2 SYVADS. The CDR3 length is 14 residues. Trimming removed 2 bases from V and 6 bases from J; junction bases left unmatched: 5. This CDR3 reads CASSEGTVLAEQFF. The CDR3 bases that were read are TGTGCCAGCAGTGAGGGGACTGTTCTTGCT.

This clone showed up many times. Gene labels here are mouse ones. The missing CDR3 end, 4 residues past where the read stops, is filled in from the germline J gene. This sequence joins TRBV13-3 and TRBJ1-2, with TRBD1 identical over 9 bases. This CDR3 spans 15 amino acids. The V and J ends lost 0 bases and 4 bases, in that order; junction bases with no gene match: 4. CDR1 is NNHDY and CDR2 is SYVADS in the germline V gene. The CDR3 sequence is CASSDAQGASSDYTF. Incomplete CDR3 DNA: TGTGCCAGCAGTGATGCACAGGGGGCAAGCTCC.

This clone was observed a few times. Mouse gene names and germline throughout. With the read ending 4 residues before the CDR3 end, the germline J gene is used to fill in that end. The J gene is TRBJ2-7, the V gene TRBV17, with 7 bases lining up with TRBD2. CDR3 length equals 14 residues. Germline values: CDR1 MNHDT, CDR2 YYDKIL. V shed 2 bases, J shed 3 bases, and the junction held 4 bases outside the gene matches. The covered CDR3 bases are TGTGCTAGCAGTAGACTGGGGGAGAGCTAT. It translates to CASSRLGESY. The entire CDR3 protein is CASSRLGESYEQYF.

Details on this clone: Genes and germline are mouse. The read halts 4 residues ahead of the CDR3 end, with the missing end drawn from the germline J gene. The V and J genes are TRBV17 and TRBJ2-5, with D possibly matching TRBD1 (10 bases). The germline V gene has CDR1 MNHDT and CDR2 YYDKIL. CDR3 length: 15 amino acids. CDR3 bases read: TGTGCTAGCAGTCGGGACAGGGGACTGGGAGAC. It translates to CASSRDRGLGD. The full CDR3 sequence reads CASSRDRGLGDTQYF.

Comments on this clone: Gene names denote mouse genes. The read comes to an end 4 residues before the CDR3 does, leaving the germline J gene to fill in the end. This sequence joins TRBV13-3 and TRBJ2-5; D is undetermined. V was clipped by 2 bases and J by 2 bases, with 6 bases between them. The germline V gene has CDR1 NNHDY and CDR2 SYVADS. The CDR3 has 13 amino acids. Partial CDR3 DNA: TGTGCCAGCAGTGACAGGATCCAAGAC. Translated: CASSDRIQD. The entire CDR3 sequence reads CASSDRIQDTQYF.

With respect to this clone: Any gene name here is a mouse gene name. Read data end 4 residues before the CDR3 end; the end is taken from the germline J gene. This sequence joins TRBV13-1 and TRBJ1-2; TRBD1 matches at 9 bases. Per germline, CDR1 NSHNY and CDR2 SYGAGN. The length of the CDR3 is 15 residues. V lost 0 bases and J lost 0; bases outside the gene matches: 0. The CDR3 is CASSDGDRANSDYTF. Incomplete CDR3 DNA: TGTGCCAGCAGTGATGGGGACAGGGCAAACTCC.

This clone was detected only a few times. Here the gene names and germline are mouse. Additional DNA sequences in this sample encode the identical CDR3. CDR3: CASSDAGGAYEQYF. CDR3 DNA (partial): TGTGCCAGCAGTGATGCTGGGGGGGCGTAT. The genes are TRBV13-1 and TRBJ2-7; the match to TRBD2 covers 10 bases. Coverage ceases 4 residues before the CDR3 finishes, and the germline J gene fills in the end. Per the germline V gene, CDR1 is NSHNY and CDR2 is SYGAGN. This CDR3 is built from 14 residues.

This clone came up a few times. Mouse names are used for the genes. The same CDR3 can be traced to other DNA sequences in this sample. The covered CDR3 bases are TGTGCCAGCAGCAGGGACAGGAGGAACACCGGG. Protein: CASSRDRRNTG. The CDR3, in full, reads CASSRDRRNTGQLYF. This chain uses TRBV19 with TRBJ2-2, with 8 bases identical to TRBD1. The sequenced fragment ends 4 residues before the CDR3 boundary, so the rest is inferred from the germline J gene. V trimming: 5 bases; J trimming: 2 bases; junction bases outside the gene matches: 5. This CDR3 has 15 amino acids. Germline-derived CDR1 and CDR2 are FNHDT and SITEND (reference sequence).

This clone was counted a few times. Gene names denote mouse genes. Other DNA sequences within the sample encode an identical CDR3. The CDR3 region is CASSDEGVNYAEQFF. CDR3 bases read: TGTGCCAGCAGTGATGAAGGGGTCAACTATGCT. This chain connects TRBV13-1 to TRBJ2-1; D might be TRBD1 (5 bases). Read sequence stops 4 residues before the CDR3 end, and the germline J gene provides the missing end. Germline assignment: CDR1 NSHNY and CDR2 SYGAGN. Trimming stripped 0 bases from V and 1 base from J, with 8 bases between. This CDR3 is 15 amino acids long.

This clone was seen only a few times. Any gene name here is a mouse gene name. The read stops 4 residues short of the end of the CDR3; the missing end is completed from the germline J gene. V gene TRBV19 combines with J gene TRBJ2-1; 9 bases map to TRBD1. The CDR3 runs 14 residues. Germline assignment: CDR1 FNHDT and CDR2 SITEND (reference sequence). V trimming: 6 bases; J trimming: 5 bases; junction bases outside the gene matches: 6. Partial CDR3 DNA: TGTGCCAGCACCTCCCGGGACAGGGATGCT. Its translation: CASTSRDRDA. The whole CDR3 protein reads CASTSRDRDAEQFF.

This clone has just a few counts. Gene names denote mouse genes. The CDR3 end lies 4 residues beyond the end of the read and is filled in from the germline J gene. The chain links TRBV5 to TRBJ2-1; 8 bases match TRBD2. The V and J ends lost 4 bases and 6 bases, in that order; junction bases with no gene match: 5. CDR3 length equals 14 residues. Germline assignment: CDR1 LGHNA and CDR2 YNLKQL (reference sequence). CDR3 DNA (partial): TGTGCCAGCAGCCCCCCTGGGGGGTTTGCT. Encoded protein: CASSPPGGFA. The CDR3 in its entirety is CASSPPGGFAEQFF.

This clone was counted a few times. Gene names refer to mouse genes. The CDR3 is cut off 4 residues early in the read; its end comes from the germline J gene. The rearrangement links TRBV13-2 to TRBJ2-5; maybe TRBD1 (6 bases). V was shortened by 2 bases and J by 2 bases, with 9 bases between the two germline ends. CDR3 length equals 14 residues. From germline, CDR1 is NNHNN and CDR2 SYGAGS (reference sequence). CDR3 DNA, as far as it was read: TGTGCCAGCGGTGACGACAGGTTCCAAGAC. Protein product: CASGDDRFQD. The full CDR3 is CASGDDRFQDTQYF.

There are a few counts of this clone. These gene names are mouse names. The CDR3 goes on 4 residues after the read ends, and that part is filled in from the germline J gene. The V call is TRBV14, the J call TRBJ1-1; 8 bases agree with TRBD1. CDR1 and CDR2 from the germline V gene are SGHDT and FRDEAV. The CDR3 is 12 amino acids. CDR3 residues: CASSPDRAEVFF. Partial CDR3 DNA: TGTGCCAGCAGTCCGGACAGGGCA.

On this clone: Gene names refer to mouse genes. CDR3 protein: CAWGDWGASQNTLYF. The part of the CDR3 DNA that was read is TGTGCCTGGGGGGACTGGGGGGCTAGTCAAAAC. The gene calls are TRBV31 and TRBJ2-4, with 12 nucleotides matching TRBD2. The CDR3 end is not reached by the read, which stops 4 residues before it; the germline J gene fills it in. Germline assignment: CDR1 GKSSPN and CDR2 SITVG. The CDR3 runs 15 residues. Trimming took 5 bases from V and 0 from J; bases not matched to a gene: 3. The complete variable domain, with remaining parts taken from reference TRBV31 and TRBJ2-4, reads AQTIHQWPVAEIKAVGSPLSLGCTIKGKSSPNLYWYWQATGGTLQQLFYSITVGQVESVVQLNLSASRPKDDQFILSTEKLLLSHSGFYLCAWGDWGASQNTLYFGAGTRLSVL.

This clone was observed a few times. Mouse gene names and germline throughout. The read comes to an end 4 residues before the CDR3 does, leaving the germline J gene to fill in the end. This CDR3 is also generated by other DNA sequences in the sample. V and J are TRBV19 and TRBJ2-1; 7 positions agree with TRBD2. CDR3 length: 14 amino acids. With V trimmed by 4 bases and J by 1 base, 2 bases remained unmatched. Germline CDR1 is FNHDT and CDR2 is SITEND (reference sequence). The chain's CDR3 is CASSPTGNYAEQFF. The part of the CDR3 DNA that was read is TGTGCCAGCAGTCCGACTGGGAACTATGCT. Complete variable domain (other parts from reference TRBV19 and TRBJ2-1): GGIITQTPKFLIGQEGQKLTLKCQQNFNHDTMYWYRQDSGKGLRLIYYSITENDLQKGDLSEGYDASREKKSSFSLTVTSAQKNEMAVFLCASSPTGNYAEQFFGPGTRLTVL.

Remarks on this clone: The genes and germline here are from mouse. CDR3 bases read: TGTGCCAGCAGTGCTGGGGGGGCGGCAGAA. This encodes CASSAGGAAE. In full, the CDR3 is CASSAGGAAETLYF. The chain combines TRBV13-3 with TRBJ2-3; TRBD2 matches 10 bases. Sequencing ends 4 residues short of the CDR3 end; the germline J gene provides the rest. The V gene end was trimmed by 3 bases and the J gene end by 3 bases; junction bases not matched to a gene: 1. Germline loops: CDR1 NNHDY, CDR2 SYVADS. The CDR3 consists of 14 residues.